The 32 T cell receptor beta chains reported below all come from one sample, sequenced in a study of vaccination and CD4 T cells after COVID-19. These TCRs' antigens remain unknown. Cultured CD4+ T cell DNA underwent sequencing with the Oncomine TCR Beta short-read assay. TCRdb recomputed calls from the PCR reads with MiXCR, one row per CDR3 protein. The table shows 15,000 to 19,000 distinct CDR3 sequences, with around 60% occurring only once. Treatment noted: approximately 10-day PBMC culture with coronavirus spike peptide pools or control peptides (ViraFEST assay). The sequenced material came from CD4+ T cells from blood, cultured in vitro. These receptors all come from a human donor who had recovered from COVID-19.

V usage is TRBV12-3 or TRBV12-4 and J usage is TRBJ2-1; D could derive from TRBD1 or TRBD2 (5 bases each). V was cut by 7 bases and J by 4 bases, with 11 bases left in between. The CDR3 sequence is 13 residues long. This CDR3 reads CASTLGVYNEQFF. For the CDR3, the DNA is TGTGCCAGCACATTGGGGGTATACAATGAGCAGTTCTTC.

This sequence joins TRBV4-2 and TRBJ1-3; D ambiguous. Germline CDR1 reads LGHNA; CDR2 reads YNFKEQ. CDR3 length: 17 amino acids. With 0 bases removed from V and 0 bases from J, the gap between germline ends came to 12 bases. CDR3 nucleotide sequence: TGTGCCAGCAGCCAAGATTTGGGGAGAGCCTCTGGAAACACCATATATTTT. This gives the protein CASSQDLGRASGNTIYF.

The V call is TRBV6-5, the J call TRBJ2-2, with D tentatively TRBD2 (5 bases). Germline V gives CDR1 MNHEY, CDR2 SVGAGI. The CDR3 is made up of 15 amino acids. V shed 0 bases and J shed 1 base, with 6 bases lying between them. This CDR3 is CASSYSGLNTGELFF. The CDR3 DNA is TGTGCCAGCAGTTACTCAGGACTGAACACCGGGGAGCTGTTTTTT.

V is TRBV27 and J is TRBJ2-3, with 11 nucleotides matching TRBD2. CDR3 length: 16 residues. CDR1 and CDR2 (germline): MNHEY, SMNVEV (reference sequence). V trimming: 5 bases; J trimming: 5 bases; junction bases outside the gene matches: 9. The DNA of the CDR3 is TGTGCCAGCAGTCGCATAGCGGGAGGGCCAGGAGATACGCAGTATTTT. It is translated as CASSRIAGGPGDTQYF.

This clonotype was seen just once. V gene TRBV11-3 combines with J gene TRBJ2-5, with 11 bases matching TRBD1. Germline lookup yields CDR1 SGHNT and CDR2 YENEEA. V was pared by 5 bases and J by 1 base, with 9 bases of the junction left unmatched. The CDR3 is 17 amino acids. For the CDR3, the DNA is TGTGCCAGCAGCCCCGGGACAGGGGGGCCCCTCCAAGAGACCCAGTACTTC. Residues: CASSPGTGGPLQETQYF.

This chain uses TRBV20-1 with TRBJ2-2; 7 bases agree with TRBD2. In germline, CDR1 is DFQATT, CDR2 SNEGSKA (reference sequence). This CDR3 spans 13 amino acids. V trimming: 6 bases; J trimming: 4 bases; junction bases outside the gene matches: 5. The CDR3 DNA reads TGCAGTGCCCCTAGGGAGGGCACCGGGGAGCTGTTTTTT. This gives the protein CSAPREGTGELFF.

The table lists this clonotype with a few counts. The rearrangement links TRBV12-3 or TRBV12-4 to TRBJ1-2; TRBD1 agrees at 8 bases. Trimming removed 1 base from V and 6 bases from J; junction bases left unmatched: 7. This CDR3 comprises 15 residues. The CDR3 loop reads CASSLGGQGTDGYTF. In nucleotides, the CDR3 is TGTGCCAGCAGTTTAGGAGGACAGGGTACGGATGGCTACACCTTC.

V and J are TRBV12-3 or TRBV12-4 and TRBJ2-5; TRBD1 might be the D (6 bases). V gave up 6 bases and J gave up 1 base, with 9 bases separating them. The CDR3 consists of 13 residues. The chain's CDR3 is CASSAGAQETQYF. CDR3 nucleotide sequence: TGTGCCAGCAGCGCAGGGGCCCAAGAGACCCAGTACTTC.

The chain links TRBV2 to TRBJ1-2, with 7 nucleotides matching TRBD1. The J segment lost 4 bases and the V segment lost 6 bases, leaving 5 bases of the junction unmatched. The CDR3 covers 13 residues. Germline lookup yields CDR1 SNHLY and CDR2 FYNNEI. CDR3 sequence (DNA): TGTGCCAGCAGGGAGGACAGGACCTATGGCTACACCTTC. Protein product: CASREDRTYGYTF.

The genes are TRBV5-4 and TRBJ2-1; the match to TRBD2 covers 9 bases. This CDR3 contains 15 residues. Trimming took 2 bases from V and 5 from J; bases not matched to a gene: 5. Germline CDR1 and CDR2: SGHNT and YYREEE (reference sequence). The chain's CDR3 is CASSFQRGDNNEQFF. The CDR3, as DNA: TGTGCCAGCAGCTTCCAGCGGGGGGATAACAATGAGCAGTTCTTC. Drawing the rest from reference TRBV5-4 and TRBJ2-1, the complete variable domain is ETGVTQSPTHLIKTRGQQVTLRCSSQSGHNTVSWYQQALGQGPQFIFQYYREEENGRGNFPPRFSGLQFPNYSSELNVNALELDDSALYLCASSFQRGDNNEQFFGPGTRLTVL.

The J gene is TRBJ1-2, the V gene TRBV28; D gene unclear. Germline lookup yields CDR1 MDHEN and CDR2 SYDVKM. The CDR3 is 14 amino acids. The V end was cut by 4 bases, the J end by 1 base, with 10 bases between. CDR3 loop: CASSSSPINYGYTF. DNA for the CDR3: TGTGCCAGCAGTTCGTCACCGATTAACTATGGCTACACCTTC.

This chain connects TRBV20-1 to TRBJ2-3; 7 positions match TRBD1. V lost 6 bases, J lost 3 bases, and 12 bases stayed unmatched. The CDR3 has 15 residues. CDR1 DFQATT and CDR2 SNEGSKA come from the germline V gene (reference sequence). CDR3 sequence reads: CSATTVGGITDTQYF. For the CDR3, the DNA is TGCAGTGCCACAACTGTAGGGGGCATAACAGATACGCAGTATTTT.

The V call is TRBV19, the J call TRBJ1-1; a weak D match, TRBD1 (5 bases). The CDR3 consists of 14 residues. Germline values: CDR1 LNHDA, CDR2 SQIVND (reference sequence). V lost 4 bases and J 6 bases, leaving 15 bases between the germline ends. The CDR3 spells CASSRPQGRPEAFF. The CDR3 nucleotides are TGTGCCAGTAGTAGACCCCAGGGTAGACCTGAAGCTTTCTTT.

V is TRBV19 and J is TRBJ2-5, with 9 bases matching TRBD2. Germline trimming cut 6 bases from V and 4 bases from J; bases unmatched to any gene: 6. The CDR3 has 14 residues. Germline V lookup: CDR1 LNHDA, CDR2 SQIVND (reference sequence). The CDR3 sequence is CASRLAGGRETQYF. CDR3 DNA: TGTGCCAGTAGACTCGCGGGAGGGCGAGAGACCCAGTACTTC.

The chain combines TRBV12-3 or TRBV12-4 with TRBJ2-3; D is uncertain. Deletions cut 6 bases from V and 1 base from J, with 17 bases between. This CDR3 has 16 amino acids. The CDR3 sequence is CASRPDSIGRTDTQYF. In DNA form, the CDR3 reads TGTGCCAGCAGACCGGATTCAATAGGGCGCACAGATACGCAGTATTTT.

The chain carries TRBV6-5 and TRBJ1-2; the D gene is possibly TRBD1 (6 bases). Germline V lookup: CDR1 MNHEY, CDR2 SVGAGI. CDR3 size: 15 residues. The germline V and J ends were trimmed by 0 bases and 4 bases, with 12 bases remaining between them. The CDR3 region is CASSYSGGAGYGYTF. CDR3 nucleotides: TGTGCCAGCAGTTACTCGGGGGGGGCTGGCTATGGCTACACCTTC.

V usage is TRBV30 and J usage is TRBJ1-2, with 10 bases identical to TRBD1. The germline CDR1 and CDR2 sequences are GTSNPN and SVGIG (reference sequence). The CDR3 sequence is 12 residues long. The V and J ends lost 6 bases and 6 bases, in that order; junction bases with no gene match: 4. Here the CDR3 reads CACLTGGNGYTF. The CDR3 bases are TGTGCCTGCTTGACAGGGGGCAATGGCTACACCTTC.

This chain links TRBV20-1 with TRBJ1-6, with D hard to call. CDR3 size: 15 residues. V lost 4 bases and J lost 0, with 10 bases in between. CDR1 is DFQATT, CDR2 SNEGSKA, per germline (reference sequence). CDR3 in amino acids: CSAIQVGSYNSPLHF. CDR3 sequence (DNA): TGCAGTGCTATCCAAGTTGGCTCCTATAATTCACCCCTCCACTTT.

This sequence joins TRBV3-1 and TRBJ1-1; 7 positions match TRBD1. Looked up from germline, CDR1 is LGHDT and CDR2 is YNNKEL (reference sequence). The CDR3 sequence is 18 residues long. J lost 1 base, V lost 4 bases, and 15 bases had no gene match. Here the CDR3 reads CASSPLRDSRLSNTEAFF. The CDR3, as DNA: TGTGCCAGCAGCCCACTCCGGGACAGTCGACTTTCGAACACTGAAGCTTTCTTT.

The chain is built from TRBV11-2 and TRBJ1-2, with D possibly being TRBD1 (5 bases). Trimming took off 1 base at V and 2 bases at J, with 11 bases between the two ends. Germline CDR1 is SGHAT and CDR2 is FQNNGV. The CDR3 has 15 amino acids. The CDR3 nucleotides are TGTGCCAGCAGCTTAGCAGGGATGGGGAACTATGGCTACACCTTC. It yields the protein CASSLAGMGNYGYTF.

V is TRBV4-2 and J is TRBJ1-5, with D unclear. V was cut by 4 bases and J by 0 bases, with 10 bases left in between. The germline CDR1 and CDR2 sequences are LGHNA and YNFKEQ. The CDR3 has 15 amino acids. CDR3 DNA sequence: TGTGCCAGCAGCCTCCTAGACCGTAGCAATCAGCCCCAGCATTTT. Its protein product is CASSLLDRSNQPQHF.

This clonotype was detected a few times. This chain uses TRBV20-1 with TRBJ2-5; 10 nucleotides agree with TRBD2. The CDR3 contains 13 residues. Germline lookup yields CDR1 DFQATT and CDR2 SNEGSKA (reference sequence). V dropped 5 bases and J dropped 5; count of bases not matched to a gene: 5. CDR3 residues: CSALLAGTETQYF. The CDR3 coding sequence is TGCAGTGCTCTACTAGCGGGGACGGAGACCCAGTACTTC.

This clonotype was detected a few times. The rearrangement links TRBV6-2 or TRBV6-3 to TRBJ1-1; no clear D. The CDR3 totals 14 residues. Trimming pared 6 bases from V and 0 bases from J, leaving 11 bases between. Germline V gene sequence: CDR1 MNHEY, CDR2 SVGEGT. The CDR3 loop is CASRNGQMNTEAFF. In DNA form, the CDR3 reads TGTGCCAGCAGGAACGGTCAAATGAACACTGAAGCTTTCTTT.

This clonotype was recorded a few times. This chain joins TRBV19 and TRBJ1-2; no firm D call. The CDR3 spans 14 residues. The germline V gene encodes CDR1 LNHDA and CDR2 SQIVND (reference sequence). Trimming shortened V by 1 base and J by 4 bases, and 10 bases separated the two germline ends. CDR3 in DNA: TGTGCCAGTAGTATAGGGGCAGCTATCTATGGCTACACCTTC. Residues: CASSIGAAIYGYTF.

This clonotype was seen only once. The chain recombines TRBV7-9 with TRBJ2-7, with 8 bases fitting TRBD1. CDR1 is SEHNR and CDR2 is FQNEAQ in the germline V gene (reference sequence). The ends lost 3 bases at V and 2 bases at J; junction bases unmatched: 6. The CDR3 has 15 amino acids. The CDR3 here is CASSFPGQAPYEQYF. CDR3 nucleotide sequence: TGTGCCAGCAGCTTTCCGGGACAGGCGCCCTACGAGCAGTACTTC.

CDR3 in amino acids: CASSLDRTGTSRTDTQYF. CDR3 bases: TGTGCCAGCAGCTTAGATAGGACCGGGACTTCGCGCACAGATACGCAGTATTTT. The rearrangement links TRBV11-2 to TRBJ2-3; tentatively, D is TRBD2 (6 bases). Trimming removed 0 bases from V and 1 base from J, with 17 bases in between. CDR3 length equals 18 residues. Per germline, CDR1 SGHAT and CDR2 FQNNGV.

The rearrangement links TRBV6-1 to TRBJ1-1; D unresolved. The CDR3 length is 14 residues. Germline lookup yields CDR1 MNHNS and CDR2 SASEGT. V shed 6 bases and J shed 2 bases, with 13 bases lying between them. The CDR3 DNA reads as TGTGCCAGCAGGTTGGGCCAACTAAACACTGAAGCTTTCTTT. Translated: CASRLGQLNTEAFF.

In DNA, the CDR3 is TGTGCCAGCAGCCGTGGGAGGGAAGGCAATCAGCCCCAGCATTTT. It translates to CASSRGREGNQPQHF. The chain carries TRBV6-1 and TRBJ1-5; D unclear. This CDR3 is built from 15 residues. The V end was cut by 6 bases, the J end by 2 bases, with 14 bases between. Germline CDR1 reads MNHNS; CDR2 reads SASEGT.

In its sample, this clonotype was seen a few times. V and J are TRBV6-5 and TRBJ2-5; a possible D gene is TRBD2 (7 bases). The CDR3 is 16 residues long. Deletions cut 0 bases from V and 1 base from J, with 12 bases between. CDR1 MNHEY and CDR2 SVGAGI come from the germline V gene. CDR3 in amino acids: CASSYSAGAGQETQYF. The CDR3 region has the DNA TGTGCCAGCAGTTACTCCGCGGGGGCCGGCCAAGAGACCCAGTACTTC.

This clonotype was seen a few times. This chain joins TRBV30 and TRBJ1-1, with D hard to call. Per germline, CDR1 GTSNPN and CDR2 SVGIG (reference sequence). The V gene lost 4 bases and the J gene lost 4 bases, with 25 bases spanning the gap. The CDR3 runs to 17 residues. The CDR3 here is CAWMSGRVSGVSTEAFF. As DNA, the CDR3 is TGTGCCTGGATGTCGGGGAGGGTAAGTGGGGTGTCCACTGAAGCTTTCTTT.

J is TRBJ1-6 and V is TRBV20-1, with D unclear. Trimming shortened V by 0 bases and J by 7 bases, and 22 bases separated the two germline ends. The germline CDR1 and CDR2 sequences are DFQATT and SNEGSKA (reference sequence). This CDR3 contains 18 residues. CDR3 loop: CSARDLSEGGFINSPLHF. CDR3 nucleotide sequence: TGCAGTGCTAGAGACCTCAGTGAGGGAGGTTTCATCAATTCACCCCTCCACTTT.

This chain connects TRBV25-1 to TRBJ2-7, with 7 bases aligning to TRBD1. CDR1 and CDR2 (germline): MGHDK, SYGVNS. With V trimmed by 7 bases and J by 6 bases, 9 bases remained unmatched. The CDR3 has 13 amino acids. The CDR3 reads CASISRQGSEQYF. The CDR3 DNA reads as TGTGCCAGCATAAGTCGACAGGGTAGCGAGCAGTACTTC.